This T cell receptor beta chain was recorded in a study of tumor and adjacent non-tumor tissue in lung cancer. Study-wide results and caveats: Tumor tissue had significantly higher TCR diversity than normal lung.

Remarks on this clonotype: Its antigen is unknown. This may come from a read error, since a much larger clone is one base off.

RNA was extracted from bulk tissue without any cell sorting. This non-tumor lung sample came from over 3 cm beyond the tumor edge. Donors were chemotherapy-naive, newly diagnosed lung cancer surgical patients in China, August–November 2014. CDR3 length: 13 residues. V lost 0 bases, J lost 4 bases, and 7 bases lay in between. The germline V gene has CDR1 SGHNT and CDR2 YYREEE (reference sequence). A modified ARM-PCR protocol with three rounds of nested PCR amplified TCRbeta. TCRdb independently ran MiXCR on the multiplex PCR reads; one entry per CDR3 protein. There are under 85,000 distinct CDR3 sequences in the sample; less than 85% occur only once, and less than 50% lies in the top ten.

Material: distant non-tumor lung tissue. This clonotype was sampled from a man between 65 and 85 years old with non-small cell lung cancer. This rearrangement joins TRBV5-4 to TRBJ1-2; D uncertain. The CDR3 region is CASSLDRIYGYTF. The DNA for the CDR3 is TGTGCCAGCAGCTTGGACAGAATCTATGGCTACACCTTC.